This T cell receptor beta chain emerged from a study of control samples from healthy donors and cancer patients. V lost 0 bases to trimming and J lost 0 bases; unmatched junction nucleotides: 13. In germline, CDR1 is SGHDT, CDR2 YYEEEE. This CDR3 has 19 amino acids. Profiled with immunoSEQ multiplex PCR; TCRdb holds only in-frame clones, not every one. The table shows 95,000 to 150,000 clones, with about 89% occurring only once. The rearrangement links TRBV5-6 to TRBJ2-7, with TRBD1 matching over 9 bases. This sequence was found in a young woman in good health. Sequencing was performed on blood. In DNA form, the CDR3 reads TGTGCCAGCAGCTTGGCTAACCCATTTCACAGGGGGCCCTCCTACGAGCAGTACTTC. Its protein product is CASSLANPFHRGPSYEQYF.